This T cell receptor (beta chain) was documented in a study of T-cell memory formation after mild COVID-19. Whole-study findings and limits: A second wave expanding day 15 to 37 was CD4+-biased; contracting clones were balanced. CD4+ clones that contracted lay mainly in CM and EM; CD8+ ones lay in EMRA.

It was 5'RACE with constant-segment primers that produced the TCR alpha and TCR beta cDNA libraries, which carried sample barcodes and UMIs. MiXCR, applied by TCRdb to the 5' RACE reads, yields one record per CDR3 protein. The sample records around 4,000 distinct CDR3 sequences, around 17% being singletons. This clonotype is labeled as medium-sized. What it binds is not known. The CDR3 sequence is 18 residues long. Germline-derived CDR1 and CDR2 are MGHRA and YSYEKL. V dropped 4 bases and J dropped 7; count of bases not matched to a gene: 9. The chain is built from TRBV4-1 and TRBJ2-2; 16 nucleotides match TRBD2. Sample: PBMCs or a T cell subset sorted from them (not recorded which). The TCR sequence derives from an adult who had mild COVID-19 (a few samples of this study predate the infection). Cell type and time point are not known. The DNA of the CDR3 is TGCGCCAGCAGCCTCGGGACTAGCGGGGGGGCCTTGGTCGGGGAGCTGTTTTTT. Encoded protein: CASSLGTSGGALVGELFF.